The 10 T cell receptor beta chains presented below share a single source sample, sequenced in a study of shared clonotypes between healthy human individuals. Using immunoSEQ multiplex PCR, the repertoire was profiled, and TCRdb retains in-frame clones only, with some absent. The table records about 2,500,000 clones, 85% to 95% of them present only once. Sequencing was done on a sample of naive CD4+ T cells sorted from blood. The sample's subset: CD45RA+ positively selected. The receptor source for this set is a man aged 18 to 30 in good health.

The CDR3 DNA reads TGCGCCAGCAGCCAATCGGGCGATGGAAACACCATATATTTT. Translating gives CASSQSGDGNTIYF. The chain recombines TRBV5-1 with TRBJ1-3; D remains ambiguous. Germline CDR1 reads SGHRS; CDR2 reads YFSETQ. The CDR3 has 14 residues. Trimming took 4 bases from V and 3 from J, leaving 11 bases between them. Looking up the rest from reference TRBV5-1 and TRBJ1-3 gives the full variable domain: KAGVTQTPRYLIKTRGQQVTLSCSPISGHRSVSWYQQTPGQGLQFLFEYFSETQRNKGNFPGRFSGRQFSNSRSEMNVSTLELGDSALYLCASSQSGDGNTIYFGEGSWLTVV.

J is TRBJ2-7 and V is TRBV7-3; 8 nucleotides line up with TRBD1. After removal of 5 bases from V and 7 bases from J, the junction contained 10 bases not matched to a gene. This CDR3 contains 14 residues. The germline V gene has CDR1 SGHTA and CDR2 FQGTGA. DNA for the CDR3: TGTGCCAGCAGCCAAGCAGGGGGCTCGGGGGAGCAGTACTTC. Translating gives CASSQAGGSGEQYF.

The chain recombines TRBV5-4 with TRBJ2-5, with 8 nucleotides matching TRBD1. V trimming: 4 bases; J trimming: 10 bases; junction bases outside the gene matches: 12. CDR1 and CDR2 from the germline V gene are SGHNT and YYREEE (reference sequence). The CDR3 sequence is 14 residues long. CDR3 bases: TGTGCCAGCAGCCTGGGGGGCAGGGGGCAAGACCAGTACTTC. This translates into CASSLGGRGQDQYF.

The chain recombines TRBV10-3 with TRBJ2-7; maybe TRBD1 (6 bases). There are 14 residues in the CDR3. Trimming removed 3 bases from V and 4 bases from J, with 13 bases in between. Germline CDR1 reads ENHRY; CDR2 reads SYGVKD. CDR3: CAISDGQLVYEQYF. The CDR3 coding sequence is TGTGCCATCAGTGACGGACAGCTTGTGTACGAGCAGTACTTC.

This clone was detected once. This rearrangement joins TRBV19 to TRBJ1-1, with D maybe TRBD1 (6 bases). The CDR3 runs to 16 residues. Trimming stripped 5 bases from V and 1 base from J, with 17 bases between. Germline CDR1 reads LNHDA; CDR2 reads SQIVND (reference sequence). The CDR3 DNA sequence: TGTGCCAGTAGTCCTCAAGGGACATCGAAGAACACTGAAGCTTTCTTT. Its protein is CASSPQGTSKNTEAFF.

J is TRBJ2-2 and V is TRBV19, with 8 bases lining up with TRBD1. The V segment lost 1 base and the J segment 3 bases; nucleotides outside the gene matches: 4. Germline CDR1 LNHDA, CDR2 SQIVND (reference sequence). The CDR3 runs to 16 residues. CDR3 residues: CASSIAGRGHTGELFF. In DNA form, the CDR3 reads TGTGCCAGTAGTATAGCGGGCAGGGGGCACACCGGGGAGCTGTTTTTT. Full variable domain (missing parts from reference TRBV19 and TRBJ2-2): DGGITQSPKYLFRKEGQNVTLSCEQNLNHDAMYWYRQDPGQGLRLIYYSQIVNDFQKGDIAEGYSVSREKKESFPLTVTSAQKNPTAFYLCASSIAGRGHTGELFFGEGSRLTVL.

The rearrangement uses TRBV19 and TRBJ1-1; weak D call: TRBD1 (5 bases). Trimming left V 3 bases short and J 5 bases short, with 22 bases between. The CDR3 is 17 residues long. Germline V gives CDR1 LNHDA, CDR2 SQIVND (reference sequence). In DNA, the CDR3 is TGTGCCAGTAGTATCGGGAAGGGTGGCTTGGGGGGAACTGAAGCTTTCTTT. Its protein is CASSIGKGGLGGTEAFF.

The CDR3: CASSPGDRDYEQYF. CDR3 DNA sequence: TGTGCCAGCAGCCCGGGGGACAGAGACTACGAGCAGTACTTC. The V call is TRBV4-2, the J call TRBJ2-7; TRBD1 is a possible D gene (7 bases). The CDR3 is 14 residues long. In germline, CDR1 is LGHNA, CDR2 YNFKEQ. Deletions cut 4 bases from V and 3 bases from J, with 13 bases between.

This clone was detected only a few times. Relative to the germline gene, one junction end is altered; a read error may explain this. The J gene is TRBJ1-1, the V gene TRBV19; D remains ambiguous. The germline gives CDR1 LNHDA, CDR2 SQIVND (reference sequence). The CDR3 covers 14 residues. CDR3: CASRIVHDDTEAFF. The CDR3 DNA reads TGTGCCAGTAGGATAGTTCACGATGACACTGAAGCTTTCTTT.

Only one count was recorded for this clone. The rearrangement links TRBV6-1 to TRBJ2-5; D gene ambiguous. The V gene's germline CDR1 is MNHNS and CDR2 SASEGT. The CDR3 contains 15 residues. The V end was cut by 1 base, the J end by 7 bases, with 16 bases between. The CDR3 loop reads CASSEGLYTRGTQYF. DNA of the CDR3: TGTGCCAGCAGTGAAGGACTCTATACAAGAGGGACCCAGTACTTC.